This TCR beta chain was captured by sequencing in a study of T cells expressing NK-cell markers. Findings and limits, study-wide: Unclear, still, was the HCMV specificity of the expanded NKG2C+ T cell clones.

The CDR3 is 14 residues long. Germline assignment: CDR1 DFQATT and CDR2 SNEGSKA (reference sequence). The authors made TCR beta cDNA libraries by 5'RACE template switching. This switching added a universal primer site and UMIs. TCRdb re-called the 5' RACE reads and catalogs CDR3 proteins one per entry, DNA excluded. The sample data list about 160,000 distinct CDR3 sequences. Regarding this clonotype: The antigen remains undetermined.

Sequences were obtained from blood T cells: a sorted CD56 or NKG2C T cell subset, CD4+ or CD8+ T cells, or bulk PBMC T cells (not recorded which). The sequence was obtained from a woman aged 18-70 years in good health. This chain links TRBV20-1 with TRBJ2-4; TCRdb proposes TRBD1, but this gene call is untestable without DNA. The CDR3 region is CSVVTGLAKNIQYF.